This record covers a single T cell receptor (beta chain). This entry belongs to a study of control samples from healthy donors and cancer patients. The table came from immunoSEQ multiplex PCR; TCRdb's copy has only in-frame clones and leaves some out. Among around 76,000 clones listed, less than 95% were seen once. The CDR3 is made up of 16 amino acids. CDR1 is MNHEY, CDR2 SVGEGT, per germline. V lost 2 bases to trimming and J lost 6 bases; unmatched junction nucleotides: 5. The clonotype originates from a woman aged 40 to 50 in good health. Sequencing used blood. The gene calls are TRBV6-2 or TRBV6-3 and TRBJ1-5; 12 nucleotides match TRBD1. DNA for the CDR3: TGTGCCAGCAGTTACGCCGGGACAGGGGGCCGTCAGCCCCAGCATTTT. This gives the protein CASSYAGTGGRQPQHF.